The rows below give T cell receptor beta chains drawn from one sample of a study of shared clonotypes between healthy human individuals. Profiled with immunoSEQ multiplex PCR; TCRdb holds only in-frame clones, not every one. The data hold about 980,000 clones, with about 80% observed a single time. Sequencing was done on a sample of memory CD4+ T cells sorted from blood. The source is a man aged 18 to 30 in good health. The CDR3 runs from the conserved cysteine through the conserved F or W. The D gene is left open where the match is weak. Only part of the rows carry a size: once, few, many, or a class if the clone is expanded.

clone size: .; V gene: TRBV27; J gene: TRBJ2-5; D gene: .; CDR3 DNA: TGTGCCAGCAGCCCGCGGGCACCCCGAGAGACCCAGTACTTC; CDR3 protein: CASSPRAPRETQYF
clone size: .; V gene: TRBV9; J gene: TRBJ1-2; D gene: .; CDR3 DNA: TGTGCCAGCAGCGTCCACCGGGACGGCAATGGCTACACCTTC; CDR3 protein: CASSVHRDGNGYTF
clone size: .; V gene: TRBV6-1; J gene: TRBJ2-7; D gene: TRBD1; CDR3 DNA: TGTGCCAGCAGTGTTCAGACAGGGGGCGGCTACGAGCAGTACTTC; CDR3 protein: CASSVQTGGGYEQYF
clone size: .; V gene: TRBV10-2; J gene: TRBJ2-5; D gene: TRBD2; CDR3 DNA: TGCGCCAGCAGCGACGGGGGAGCGGGGGAGGAGACCCAGTACTTC; CDR3 protein: CASSDGGAGEETQYF
clone size: .; V gene: TRBV6-6; J gene: TRBJ2-1; D gene: TRBD2; CDR3 DNA: TGTGCCAACAGTTTAGCGGGAGACAATGAGCAGTTCTTC; CDR3 protein: CANSLAGDNEQFF
clone size: .; V gene: TRBV2; J gene: TRBJ2-1; D gene: .; CDR3 DNA: TGTGCCAGCACCGGACTCTATAATGAGCAGTTCTTC; CDR3 protein: CASTGLYNEQFF
clone size: .; V gene: TRBV5-1; J gene: TRBJ1-4; D gene: .; CDR3 DNA: TGTGCCAGCAGCTTGGAACAGGGAGCTAATGAAAAACTGTTTTTT; CDR3 protein: CASSLEQGANEKLFF
clone size: once; V gene: TRBV10-3; J gene: TRBJ2-7; D gene: .; CDR3 DNA: TGTGCCATCAGTGGGAGTGGGACCTACGAGCAGTACTTC; CDR3 protein: CAISGSGTYEQYF
clone size: .; V gene: TRBV30; J gene: TRBJ2-7; D gene: .; CDR3 DNA: TGTGCCTGGAGTGTGGCCGGGAACGAGCAGTACTTC; CDR3 protein: CAWSVAGNEQYF
clone size: .; V gene: TRBV25-1; J gene: TRBJ2-3; D gene: .; CDR3 DNA: TGTGCCAGCAGCCCCTCAGGTAGCACAGATACGCAGTATTTT; CDR3 protein: CASSPSGSTDTQYF
clone size: few; V gene: TRBV28; J gene: TRBJ2-1; D gene: .; CDR3 DNA: TGTGCCAGCAGCCTTCGATCCGGGTACAATGAGCAGTTCTTC; CDR3 protein: CASSLRSGYNEQFF
clone size: .; V gene: TRBV6-5; J gene: TRBJ1-2; D gene: TRBD1; CDR3 DNA: TGTGCCAGCAGTCAGGGGACAGGCTATGGCTACACCTTC; CDR3 protein: CASSQGTGYGYTF
clone size: .; V gene: TRBV10-2; J gene: TRBJ2-3; D gene: .; CDR3 DNA: TGCGCCAGCAGTGGGGGGGCGCTTAGAACAGATACGCAGTATTTT; CDR3 protein: CASSGGALRTDTQYF
clone size: few; V gene: TRBV6-5; J gene: TRBJ1-1; D gene: .; CDR3 DNA: TGTGCCAGCAGTTATTCCGGTCGAGAAGCTTTCTTT; CDR3 protein: CASSYSGREAFF
clone size: .; V gene: TRBV7-8; J gene: TRBJ1-1; D gene: TRBD1; CDR3 DNA: TGTGCCAGCAGCTGGGACAGCCACACTGAAGCTTTCTTT; CDR3 protein: CASSWDSHTEAFF
clone size: .; V gene: TRBV6-1; J gene: TRBJ1-2; D gene: TRBD1; CDR3 DNA: TGTGCCAGCAGTGAAACGGAGGGGGCCTATGGCTACACCTTC; CDR3 protein: CASSETEGAYGYTF
clone size: once; V gene: TRBV11-2; J gene: TRBJ2-7; D gene: .; CDR3 DNA: TGTGCCAGCAGCACAGTAGAGACGCTCGACGAGCAGTACTTC; CDR3 protein: CASSTVETLDEQYF
clone size: once; V gene: TRBV7-9; J gene: TRBJ2-6; D gene: .; CDR3 DNA: TGTGCCAGCACCATTACCTCTGGGGCCAACGTCCTGACTTTC; CDR3 protein: CASTITSGANVLTF
clone size: .; V gene: TRBV5-1; J gene: TRBJ2-5; D gene: .; CDR3 DNA: TGCGCCAGCAGCCCCACACAGGGTTTACAGACCCAGTACTTC; CDR3 protein: CASSPTQGLQTQYF
clone size: few; V gene: TRBV19; J gene: TRBJ1-2; D gene: TRBD1; CDR3 DNA: TGTGCCAGTAGGGTGACAGGGACTAACTATGGCTACACCTTC; CDR3 protein: CASRVTGTNYGYTF
clone size: .; V gene: TRBV10-3; J gene: TRBJ2-1; D gene: TRBD2; CDR3 DNA: TGTGCCATCAGGGGACTAGCGGAGTCCTACAATGAGCAGTTCTTC; CDR3 protein: CAIRGLAESYNEQFF
clone size: many; V gene: TRBV5-1; J gene: TRBJ2-3; D gene: .; CDR3 DNA: TGCGCCAGCAGCCCCCTTGGGGTGGATACGCAGTATTTT; CDR3 protein: CASSPLGVDTQYF
clone size: .; V gene: TRBV9; J gene: TRBJ1-4; D gene: .; CDR3 DNA: TGTGCCAGCAGCGTAGATTTAGGAATTGGGGGGGAAAAACTGTTTTTT; CDR3 protein: CASSVDLGIGGEKLFF
clone size: .; V gene: TRBV19; J gene: TRBJ1-2; D gene: .; CDR3 DNA: TGTGCCAGTACCGATAGTGGTCCTTATGGCTACACCTTC; CDR3 protein: CASTDSGPYGYTF
clone size: once; V gene: TRBV5-1; J gene: TRBJ1-2; D gene: .; CDR3 DNA: TGCGCCAGCAGCTCCGGACAGACAGCACACTATGGCTACACCTTC; CDR3 protein: CASSSGQTAHYGYTF
clone size: .; V gene: TRBV20-1; J gene: TRBJ2-5; D gene: .; CDR3 DNA: TGCAGTGCTACCAGCGGGGAGACCCAGTACTTC; CDR3 protein: CSATSGETQYF